These T cell receptor beta chains were read from a single sample in a study of T cell changes during pregnancy in multiple sclerosis. This table comes from immunoSEQ multiplex PCR, and its TCRdb copy is limited to in-frame clones, with some not included. The repertoire holds 95,000 to 100,000 clones, with around 90% as singletons. The specimen comprised peripheral blood, sampled in the second trimester of pregnancy. The receptors shown here come from a female donor with multiple sclerosis, enrolled in a pregnancy study. Both conserved end residues are part of each CDR3. A D gene is named only where the DNA matches it firmly. Clone size is not always given. Where it is, it says once, few, many or a class for expanded clones.

TRBJ2-1	22	TRBV27	.	TRBD2	CASSQPPSRGASGIRSYNEQFF	TGTGCCAGCAGTCAACCACCTTCGCGGGGGGCGTCGGGGATTAGATCCTACAATGAGCAGTTCTTC
TRBJ2-3	15	TRBV2	.	TRBD2	CASKRLAGVSDTQYF	TGTGCCAGCAAAAGACTAGCGGGAGTTTCAGATACGCAGTATTTT
TRBJ2-7	18	TRBV7-9	.	TRBD2	CASSLVVGTSGRTSEQYF	TGTGCCAGCAGCTTAGTTGTTGGAACTAGCGGGAGGACCAGCGAGCAGTACTTC
TRBJ2-7	14	TRBV6-1	.	TRBD2	CASRPSGGRYEQYF	TGTGCCAGCAGACCTAGCGGGGGGAGGTACGAGCAGTACTTC
TRBJ2-1	15	TRBV11-3	.	.	CASSLDPRGIYEQFF	TGTGCCAGCAGCTTAGATCCCCGGGGGATCTATGAGCAGTTCTTC
TRBJ2-1	15	TRBV4-3	.	.	CASSQGPYLATEQFF	TGCGCCAGCAGCCAAGGGCCCTATCTAGCGACTGAGCAGTTCTTC
TRBJ2-7	15	TRBV27	once	TRBD2	CASSPTGTSSYEQYF	TGTGCCAGCAGTCCCACCGGGACTAGCTCCTACGAGCAGTACTTC
TRBJ1-2	16	TRBV28	few	.	CASIGAGADANYGYTF	TGTGCCAGCATTGGCGCAGGGGCCGATGCTAACTATGGCTACACCTTC
TRBJ2-2	16	TRBV9	.	.	CASSSNPGRSTGELFF	TGTGCCAGCAGCTCTAACCCCGGCCGGAGTACCGGGGAGCTGTTTTTT
TRBJ2-5	16	TRBV5-1	.	.	CASSFPSTSGEETQYF	TGCGCCAGCAGCTTTCCTTCGACTAGTGGTGAGGAGACCCAGTACTTC